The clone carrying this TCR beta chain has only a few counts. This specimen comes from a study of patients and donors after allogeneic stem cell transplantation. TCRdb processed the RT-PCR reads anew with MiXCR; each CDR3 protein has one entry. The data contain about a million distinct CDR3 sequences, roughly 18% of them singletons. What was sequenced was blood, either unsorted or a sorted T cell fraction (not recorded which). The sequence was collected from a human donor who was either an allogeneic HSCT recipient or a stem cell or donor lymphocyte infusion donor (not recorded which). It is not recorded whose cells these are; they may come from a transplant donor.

CDR3: CASSLSSDGDFQETQYF. The CDR3, as DNA: TGCGCCAGCAGCTTGTCTTCTGACGGGGATTTCCAAGAGACCCAGTACTTC. V usage is TRBV5-1 and J usage is TRBJ2-5; perhaps TRBD2 as D (5 bases). CDR1 and CDR2 (germline): SGHRS, YFSETQ. This CDR3 spans 17 amino acids. With 1 base removed from V and 1 base from J, the gap between germline ends came to 17 bases.